This is a list of T cell receptor beta chains from one sample in a study of blood T cell repertoires in COVID-19. Produced via immunoSEQ multiplex PCR; TCRdb's table is partial and in-frame only. The profile shows approximately 70,000 clones, roughly 80% of them singletons. Material for sequencing was peripheral blood. The receptors stem from a human donor in a cohort sampled during active COVID-19. Both conserved end residues are part of each CDR3. D genes are given only for firm matches. Size is stated for part of the rows, as once, few or many counts, or as a class when the clone is expanded.

j_gene,d_gene,v_gene,abundance,CDR3aa,CDR3nt
TRBJ2-7,TRBD1,TRBV7-9,NA,CASSSRQGREQYF,TGTGCCAGCAGCAGCAGACAGGGTAGAGAGCAGTACTTC
TRBJ2-6,NA,TRBV9,NA,CASSQGGSGANVLTF,TGTGCCAGCAGCCAAGGGGGCTCTGGGGCCAACGTCCTGACTTTC
TRBJ2-7,NA,TRBV13,NA,CASSLQGSRGRREQYF,TGTGCCAGCAGCTTACAAGGGTCGCGGGGGCGTCGCGAGCAGTACTTC
TRBJ2-2,TRBD1,TRBV19,NA,CASSILGQGGYTGELFF,TGTGCCAGTAGTATCCTGGGACAGGGGGGATACACCGGGGAGCTGTTTTTT
TRBJ1-4,NA,TRBV10-3,NA,CAISEGGKLFF,TGTGCCATCAGTGAGGGCGGGAAACTGTTTTTT
TRBJ1-5,NA,TRBV10-2,NA,CASSDRGLNNQPQHF,TGCGCCAGCAGTGACAGGGGATTGAACAATCAGCCCCAGCATTTT
TRBJ2-1,NA,TRBV6-5,NA,CASSTTRGAYNEQFF,TGTGCCAGCAGTACAACCAGGGGGGCCTACAATGAGCAGTTCTTC
TRBJ2-7,NA,TRBV2,NA,CASSLTGYEQYF,TGTGCCAGCAGTTTGACTGGCTACGAGCAGTACTTC
TRBJ1-4,NA,TRBV4-1,NA,CASSQFLLVAGEKLFF,TGCGCCAGCAGCCAATTTTTACTCGTAGCGGGCGAAAAACTGTTTTTT
TRBJ2-7,TRBD2,TRBV30,NA,CAWSWDRGVMKQYF,TGTGCCTGGAGCTGGGACCGGGGGGTTATGAAGCAGTACTTC
TRBJ1-2,NA,TRBV30,NA,CVNWGGDYGYTF,TGTGTTAATTGGGGGGGAGACTATGGCTACACCTTC
TRBJ1-2,TRBD1,TRBV12-3/TRBV12-4,NA,CASMTGPNYGYTF,TGTGCCAGCATGACAGGGCCTAACTATGGCTACACCTTC
TRBJ1-6,NA,TRBV11-2,few,CASSSQPAGSPLHF,TGTGCCAGCAGCTCCCAACCCGCCGGTTCACCCCTCCACTTT
TRBJ2-5,NA,TRBV2,few,CASSVVGDGETQYF,TGTGCCAGCAGTGTGGTAGGAGACGGGGAGACCCAGTACTTC
TRBJ2-1,TRBD1,TRBV29-1,NA,CSVEAGGNEQFF,TGCAGCGTTGAAGCAGGGGGCAATGAGCAGTTCTTC
TRBJ2-7,TRBD2,TRBV2,NA,CASSPSSLAGGAYEQYF,TGTGCCAGCAGTCCCTCTTCTCTAGCGGGGGGCGCCTACGAGCAGTACTTC
TRBJ2-6,NA,TRBV2,NA,CASSNSRGANVLTF,TGTGCCAGCAGTAATAGTCGGGGGGCCAACGTCCTGACTTTC
TRBJ1-2,NA,TRBV6-5,NA,CASSYRQGNYGYTF,TGTGCCAGCAGTTACAGGCAGGGGAACTATGGCTACACCTTC
TRBJ1-4,NA,TRBV3-1/TRBV3-2,NA,CASSQGSGVWEKLFF,TGTGCCAGCAGCCAAGGCTCGGGGGTGTGGGAAAAACTGTTTTTT
TRBJ1-2,NA,TRBV7-9,NA,CASSVDQGWGYTF,TGTGCCAGCAGCGTCGATCAGGGGTGGGGCTACACCTTC
TRBJ1-4,NA,TRBV10-3,NA,CAISESRAKLFF,TGTGCCATCAGTGAGTCCAGGGCAAAACTGTTTTTT
TRBJ2-7,NA,TRBV5-1,few,CASSLDGAYEQYF,TGCGCCAGCAGCTTGGACGGGGCCTACGAGCAGTACTTC
TRBJ2-1,TRBD2,TRBV24-1,NA,CATSDPASGDSYNEQFF,TGTGCCACCAGTGATCCAGCCAGCGGGGACTCTTACAATGAGCAGTTCTTC
TRBJ2-7,NA,TRBV5-4,few,CASSLGSSYEQYF,TGTGCCAGCAGCTTGGGCAGCTCCTACGAGCAGTACTTC
TRBJ1-1,NA,TRBV6-5,NA,CASRRGRNTEAFF,TGTGCCAGCCGGCGGGGGAGGAACACTGAAGCTTTCTTT
TRBJ2-1,TRBD2,TRBV6-6,NA,CASTGQRGGYEQFF,TGTGCCAGCACCGGCCAGCGGGGGGGGTATGAGCAGTTCTTC
TRBJ2-2,TRBD1,TRBV19,NA,CASTTGGGTGELFF,TGTGCCAGTACTACAGGGGGCGGAACCGGGGAGCTGTTTTTT
TRBJ1-1,NA,TRBV2,few,CASSELAEAFF,TGTGCCAGCAGTGAACTGGCCGAAGCTTTCTTT